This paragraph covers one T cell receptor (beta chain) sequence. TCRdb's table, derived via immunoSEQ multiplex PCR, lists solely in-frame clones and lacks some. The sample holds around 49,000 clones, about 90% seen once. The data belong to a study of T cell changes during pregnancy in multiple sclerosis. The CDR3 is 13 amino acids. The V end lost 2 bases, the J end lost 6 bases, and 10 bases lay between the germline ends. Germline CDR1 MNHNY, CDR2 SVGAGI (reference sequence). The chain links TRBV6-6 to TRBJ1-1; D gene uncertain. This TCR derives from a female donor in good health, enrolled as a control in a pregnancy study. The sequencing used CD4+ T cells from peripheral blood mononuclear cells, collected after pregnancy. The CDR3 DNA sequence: TGTGCCAGCAGTTACGCGAGGCTATCTGAAGCTTTCTTT. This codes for CASSYARLSEAFF.